The sequence of this T cell receptor (beta chain) was determined in a study of blood T cell repertoires in COVID-19. Overall study context: T cells, B-cell-depleted T cells, or PBMCs supplied cDNA or gDNA.

Authors' methods: How many nucleated cells were present was estimated from reference gene primer amplification. Libraries were prepared by immunoSEQ multiplex PCR; TCRdb keeps only in-frame clonotypes and omits some of them. Clone size and V and J calls were adopted from that table, with D and trimming inferred from the DNA. In the table there are 250,000 to 300,000 clones, approximately 90% of which are singletons. Enrollees, about 18 to 90 years old, lived in roughly 24 US areas. Germline CDR1 is LNHDA and CDR2 is SQIVND (reference sequence). V shed 8 bases, J shed 4 bases, and the junction held 8 bases outside the gene matches. This CDR3 region has 15 residues.

The receptor comes from a human donor in a cohort exposed to, infected with or recovered from COVID-19 (not recorded which). The donor label of this sample is uncertain. The chain joins TRBV19 to TRBJ1-3; 10 nucleotides align to TRBD1. Sequenced input: PBMCs or T cells enriched from blood (not recorded which). In nucleotides, the CDR3 is TGTGCCAGTGGACAGGGGGGCGCAATCGGAAACACCATATATTTT. It translates to CASGQGGAIGNTIYF.